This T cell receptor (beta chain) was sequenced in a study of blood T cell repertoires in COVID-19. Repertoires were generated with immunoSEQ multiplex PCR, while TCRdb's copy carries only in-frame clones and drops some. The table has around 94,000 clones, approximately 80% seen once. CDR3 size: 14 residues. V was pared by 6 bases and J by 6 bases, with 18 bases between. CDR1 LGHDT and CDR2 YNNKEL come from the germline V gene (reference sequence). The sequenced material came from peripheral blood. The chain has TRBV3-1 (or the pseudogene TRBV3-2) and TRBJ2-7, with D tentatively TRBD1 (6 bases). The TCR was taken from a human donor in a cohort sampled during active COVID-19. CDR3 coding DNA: TGTGCCAGCAGGCTTACACAGGGTTCCGGCGAGCAGTACTTC. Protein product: CASRLTQGSGEQYF.